This entry describes one TCR beta chain. Its antigen is still unknown. This sample is drawn from a study of OX40 agonist ivuxolimab in advanced cancers. In the study overall: Clinicians treated patients with ivuxolimab, an agonistic anti-OX40 (CD134) antibody. Recorded diagnoses for dose-escalation patients were hepatocellular carcinoma, melanoma, renal cell or head and neck cancer. Regarding the study as a whole: Nonresponders, in some cases, also had low normalized T-cell clonal expansion.

The CDR3 contains 15 residues. Germline CDR1 reads PRHDT; CDR2 reads FYEKMQ (reference sequence). Trimming shortened V by 3 bases and J by 7 bases, and 13 bases separated the two germline ends. Using immunoSEQ multiplex PCR, the repertoire was profiled, and TCRdb retains in-frame clones only, with some absent. Of tens of thousands of clones detected, around 90% appear once; the ten largest clones hold approximately 6.8%. Sequencing used CD4+ or CD8+ T cells sorted from blood, obtained in a trial of the OX40 agonist ivuxolimab. The source of this sequence is an adult with an advanced solid tumor such as melanoma, head and neck, liver or kidney cancer. V usage is TRBV13 and J usage is TRBJ1-6; D is ambiguous. CDR3 region: CASSLGTPINSPLHF. CDR3 nucleotides: TGTGCCAGCAGCTTGGGAACACCTATAAATTCACCCCTCCACTTT.